A single sample gave rise to the 25 T cell receptor beta chains below, sequenced in a study of blood T cell repertoires in COVID-19. Clones were read by immunoSEQ multiplex PCR, and TCRdb kept only the in-frame ones, dropping some. The data show approximately 110,000 clones, roughly 83% seen once. Sequenced sample: peripheral blood. These receptors all stem from a woman aged 70 to 79 with acute or convalescent COVID-19.

The chain recombines TRBV9 with TRBJ2-2; unclear D gene. The CDR3 is made up of 13 amino acids. Germline CDR1 SGDLS, CDR2 YYNGEE. V was shortened by 4 bases and J by 7 bases, with 11 bases between the two germline ends. CDR3 nucleotide sequence: TGTGCCAGCAGCTTCATCGCAGACGGGGAGCTGTTTTTT. This codes for CASSFIADGELFF.

This rearrangement joins TRBV21-1 to TRBJ2-7; TRBD2 is the table's D call, not checked against the DNA. TRBV21-1 is described as a pseudogene. There are 14 residues in the CDR3. CDR3 region: CASSIAGARYEQYF. The CDR3 coding sequence is TGTGCCAGCAGCATAGCGGGAGCACGCTACGAGCAGTACTTC.

The table lists this clone with a few counts. The chain uses TRBV4-1 and TRBJ2-7, with 12 bases lining up with TRBD2. CDR1 MGHRA and CDR2 YSYEKL come from the germline V gene. The CDR3 totals 14 residues. With V trimmed by 9 bases and J by 6 bases, 9 bases remained unmatched. The CDR3 reads CASGLAGPSGEQYF. As DNA, the CDR3 is TGCGCCAGTGGACTAGCGGGACCTTCGGGCGAGCAGTACTTC.

This clone was detected only a few times. The chain couples TRBV25-1 to TRBJ2-1, with 12 bases that match TRBD2. Germline loops: CDR1 MGHDK, CDR2 SYGVNS. The CDR3 totals 14 residues. V dropped 3 bases and J dropped 13; count of bases not matched to a gene: 7. The CDR3 coding sequence is TGTGCCAGCAGTGATAGAAGGACTAGCGGGATTCAGTTCTTC. As protein: CASSDRRTSGIQFF.

The chain couples TRBV2 to TRBJ1-1; 11 bases line up with TRBD1. J lost 6 bases, V lost 5 bases, and 5 bases had no gene match. Germline CDR1 and CDR2: SNHLY and FYNNEI. This CDR3 has 14 residues. The CDR3 spells CASSFPGQGAEAFF. Here the CDR3 DNA reads TGTGCCAGCAGTTTCCCGGGACAGGGGGCTGAAGCTTTCTTT.

The chain recombines TRBV5-5 with TRBJ2-2; D may be TRBD2 (5 bases). Germline CDR1 and CDR2: SGHKS and YYEKEE (reference sequence). The CDR3 covers 13 residues. V was clipped by 2 bases and J by 5 bases, with 7 bases between them. CDR3 sequence: CASSLGLTGELFF. CDR3 nucleotide sequence: TGTGCCAGCAGCTTAGGACTGACCGGGGAGCTGTTTTTT.

The V and J genes are TRBV6-4 and TRBJ2-1, with 13 bases that match TRBD2. The CDR3 covers 15 residues. V lost 4 bases to trimming and J lost 9 bases; unmatched junction nucleotides: 6. Germline CDR1 and CDR2: MRHNA and SNTAGT. The CDR3 DNA is TGTGCCAGCAGTGGACTAGCGGGGGGCCGAGCTGAGCAGTTCTTC. It encodes CASSGLAGGRAEQFF.

The chain links TRBV15 to TRBJ1-1, with 11 nucleotides matching TRBD1. This CDR3 has 15 amino acids. Germline-derived CDR1 and CDR2 are LNHNV and YYDKDF (reference sequence). Trimming took 4 bases from V and 1 from J; bases not matched to a gene: 2. The CDR3 DNA reads TGTGCCACCAGCATTGGGACAGGGGGGAACACTGAAGCTTTCTTT. This gives the protein CATSIGTGGNTEAFF.

The chain recombines TRBV6-5 with TRBJ2-1; tentatively, D is TRBD2 (5 bases). The V gene lost 7 bases and the J gene lost 2 bases, with 15 bases spanning the gap. This CDR3 is built from 15 residues. The V gene's germline CDR1 is MNHEY and CDR2 SVGAGI. The CDR3 here is CASTVSGLAYNEQFF. For the CDR3, the DNA is TGTGCCAGCACCGTGTCGGGGTTAGCCTACAATGAGCAGTTCTTC.

The chain links TRBV9 to TRBJ2-7, with 7 bases fitting TRBD1. This CDR3 spans 11 amino acids. V shed 0 bases, J shed 13 bases, and the junction held 4 bases outside the gene matches. The germline V gene has CDR1 SGDLS and CDR2 YYNGEE. In nucleotides, the CDR3 is TGTGCCAGCAGCGTAGGAGGGACAGACTACGTC. This sequence encodes CASSVGGTDYV.

In this sample, this clone turned up a few times. The CDR3 region has the DNA TGTGCCAGCAGTGAAGTTAGCTCTGAAGCTTTCTTT. As protein: CASSEVSSEAFF. The chain couples TRBV2 to TRBJ1-1, with no clear D. Per the germline V gene, CDR1 is SNHLY and CDR2 is FYNNEI. The V end lost 1 base, the J end lost 6 bases, and 6 bases lay between the germline ends. CDR3 size: 12 residues.

The CDR3 region is CASILAWGLTDTQYF. CDR3 nucleotide sequence: TGTGCCAGCATCCTGGCCTGGGGGCTCACAGATACGCAGTATTTT. The chain uses TRBV5-6 and TRBJ2-3; possible D gene TRBD1, 6 bases. In germline, CDR1 is SGHDT, CDR2 YYEEEE. The CDR3 sequence is 15 residues long. V was cut by 6 bases and J by 2 bases, with 16 bases left in between.

The table lists this clone with a count of one. This chain uses TRBV7-9 with TRBJ1-1; 9 bases map to TRBD1. The CDR3 consists of 16 residues. J gave up 3 bases and V 5 bases, and 10 bases lay outside the gene matches. Germline loops: CDR1 SEHNR, CDR2 FQNEAQ (reference sequence). The CDR3 region is CASSPGGQGRDTEAFF. DNA for the CDR3: TGTGCCAGCAGCCCAGGGGGACAGGGAAGGGACACTGAAGCTTTCTTT.

The chain has TRBV2 and TRBJ2-7; 11 nucleotides agree with TRBD1. This CDR3 has 14 amino acids. Trimming at V came to 5 bases and at J to 9 bases, leaving 9 bases not matched to a gene. Germline loops: CDR1 SNHLY, CDR2 FYNNEI. CDR3 sequence: CASSRDRGKYRQYF. The CDR3 bases are TGTGCCAGCAGTAGGGACAGGGGGAAGTACAGGCAGTACTTC.

The chain links TRBV19 to TRBJ2-1; D not resolved. Per the germline V gene, CDR1 is LNHDA and CDR2 is SQIVND (reference sequence). The CDR3 spans 12 residues. V was clipped by 3 bases and J by 10 bases, with 10 bases between them. The CDR3 here is CASSMRISEQFF. CDR3 in DNA: TGTGCCAGTAGTATGAGAATCTCGGAGCAGTTCTTC.

This clone appeared a single time. The V call is TRBV6-6, the J call TRBJ1-2; weak D call: TRBD1 (6 bases). Germline CDR1 is MNHNY and CDR2 is SVGAGI (reference sequence). CDR3 length equals 12 residues. Between the trimmed V and J ends, which lost 8 bases and 4 bases, there was a span of 11 bases. The CDR3 reads CASARGSYGYTF. CDR3 bases: TGTGCCAGCGCGAGGGGGTCCTATGGCTACACCTTC.

The V call is TRBV3-1 (or the pseudogene TRBV3-2), the J call TRBJ2-5, with D perhaps TRBD2 (6 bases). The germline V gene encodes CDR1 LGHDT and CDR2 YNNKEL (reference sequence). Trimming removed 7 bases at V and 4 bases at J, with 16 bases between. The CDR3 covers 14 residues. The CDR3 is CASTDRGVRETQYF. The CDR3 DNA is TGTGCCAGCACCGACCGCGGGGTGAGAGAGACCCAGTACTTC.

The chain links TRBV28 to TRBJ2-2; tentative D call: TRBD2 (6 bases). The CDR3 loop spans 17 amino acids. Per germline, CDR1 MDHEN and CDR2 SYDVKM. V lost 3 bases, J lost 1 base, and 15 bases lay in between. CDR3 sequence reads: CASSFGGAVMNTGELFF. CDR3 nucleotides: TGTGCCAGCAGTTTCGGGGGAGCGGTTATGAACACCGGGGAGCTGTTTTTT.

The rearrangement uses TRBV5-1 and TRBJ1-6; 10 bases match TRBD1. With 4 bases clipped from V and 6 bases from J, the junction kept 7 bases outside the gene matches. CDR3 length: 16 residues. Germline V gene lookup returns CDR1 SGHRS and CDR2 YFSETQ. The CDR3 spells CASSEGQGRSNSPLHF. DNA for the CDR3: TGCGCCAGCAGCGAGGGACAGGGGAGATCTAATTCACCCCTCCACTTT.

V is TRBV5-4 and J is TRBJ2-1; TRBD2 agrees at 11 bases. Germline CDR1 and CDR2: SGHNT and YYREEE (reference sequence). V lost 4 bases, J lost 10 bases, and 10 bases stayed unmatched. The CDR3 has 15 residues. The CDR3 DNA is TGTGCCAGCAGCCCCGGTGGGACTAGCGGTGGGGAGCAGTTCTTC. This sequence encodes CASSPGGTSGGEQFF. The whole variable domain, remainder taken from reference TRBV5-4 and TRBJ2-1, is ETGVTQSPTHLIKTRGQQVTLRCSSQSGHNTVSWYQQALGQGPQFIFQYYREEENGRGNFPPRFSGLQFPNYSSELNVNALELDDSALYLCASSPGGTSGGEQFFGPGTRLTVL.

This clone was seen a single time. The J gene is TRBJ2-6, the V gene TRBV19; 7 nucleotides line up with TRBD1. From germline, CDR1 is LNHDA and CDR2 SQIVND (reference sequence). The ends lost 10 bases at V and 2 bases at J; junction bases unmatched: 11. This CDR3 spans 16 amino acids. DNA of the CDR3: TGTGCCACCGCCAGACAGGGCACCCCTGGGGCCAACGTCCTGACTTTC. Translated: CATARQGTPGANVLTF.

The V and J genes are TRBV29-1 and TRBJ2-7; weak D call: TRBD2 (6 bases). The CDR3 is 11 residues long. V dropped 3 bases and J dropped 6 bases, with 9 bases sitting between them. Germline V gene lookup returns CDR1 SQVTM and CDR2 ANQGSEA. This chain's CDR3 is CSVERGGEQYF. CDR3 in DNA: TGCAGCGTTGAGAGGGGAGGCGAGCAGTACTTC.

This chain links TRBV3-1 (or the pseudogene TRBV3-2) with TRBJ2-3, with TRBD2 as a possible D gene (5 bases). CDR3 length: 14 amino acids. Germline V gene lookup returns CDR1 LGHDT and CDR2 YNNKEL (reference sequence). Trimming left V 0 bases short and J 3 bases short, with 7 bases between. The CDR3 sequence is CASSQDLATDTQYF. The CDR3 DNA reads as TGTGCCAGCAGCCAAGATCTAGCAACAGATACGCAGTATTTT.

The genes are TRBV7-9 and TRBJ2-1; D remains unclear. Per the germline V gene, CDR1 is SEHNR and CDR2 is FQNEAQ (reference sequence). Deletions cut 5 bases from V and 1 base from J, with 6 bases between. CDR3 size: 13 residues. In nucleotides, the CDR3 is TGTGCCAGCAGCCCCCTTTCCTACAATGAGCAGTTCTTC. As protein: CASSPLSYNEQFF.

The V and J genes are TRBV9 and TRBJ2-3; D possibly corresponds to TRBD1 (6 bases). The V end lost 3 bases, the J end lost 8 bases, and 13 bases lay between the germline ends. CDR1 and CDR2 from the germline V gene are SGDLS and YYNGEE. This CDR3 region has 13 residues. The CDR3 protein is CASSGRLGATQYF. In DNA, the CDR3 is TGTGCCAGCAGCGGGAGATTGGGGGCTACGCAGTATTTT.